This T cell receptor (beta chain) was recovered during a study of T cell changes during pregnancy in multiple sclerosis. TCRdb's table, derived via immunoSEQ multiplex PCR, lists solely in-frame clones and lacks some. The data show just under 65,000 clones, roughly 96% seen once. In germline, CDR1 is MNHEY, CDR2 SMNVEV (reference sequence). The CDR3 length is 14 residues. Trimming cost V 0 bases and J 5 bases, with 10 bases left between them. The receptor's source is a female donor with multiple sclerosis, enrolled in a pregnancy study. The sample here was CD8+ T cells from peripheral blood mononuclear cells, taken after pregnancy. The gene calls are TRBV27 and TRBJ1-2; D gene unclear. The CDR3 region is CASSLSVGFYGYTF. The CDR3, as DNA: TGTGCCAGCAGTTTATCGGTCGGTTTTTATGGCTACACCTTC.